This T cell receptor beta chain was identified during a study of cytomegalovirus exposure and HLA in healthy donors. About the study: The study's early data release held tens of millions of unique TCRs from HLA-typed donors.

Only one count was recorded for this clone. Its specificity is not known. PCR primers comprised 60 Vbeta and 13 Jbeta primers. Data came from immunoSEQ multiplex PCR; TCRdb stores just in-frame clones and leaves some out. The data show around 140,000 clones, roughly four fifths seen once. Study-wide points: An analysis was carried out at a later point. It showed that HLA-associated TCR beta chains were more clonally expanded than equally common non-associated chains.

CDR1 and CDR2 from the germline V gene are MNHEY and SMNVEV (reference sequence). Trimming stripped 8 bases from V and 3 bases from J, with 13 bases between. This CDR3 comprises 13 residues. The sequencing sample was made of PBMCs. The receptor was derived from a male donor in good health and CMV-seronegative. The chain uses TRBV27 and TRBJ2-5, with D perhaps TRBD2 (6 bases). The CDR3 DNA reads as TGTGCCAGCCGGGGACTTACCAAAGAGACCCAGTACTTC. Translation gives CASRGLTKETQYF.